A selection of T cell receptor beta chains follows, all from one sample in a study of metastatic and nonmetastatic thyroid tumors. TCRdb redid the clone calls on the PCR reads using MiXCR. The data show roughly 9,900 clones, with over 25% seen just once and more than 9% held by the top ten. The sequencing sample was made of tumor tissue. The receptors were sampled from a male donor with papillary thyroid cancer or a benign thyroid nodule (not recorded which). Some clones in this sample may be carry-over from other donors' samples. CDR3s include the opening cysteine and the closing phenylalanine or tryptophan.

>TRBV20-1
CSARVPGQGETQYF
>TRBV7-3
CASSLLPTVGGNTIYF
>TRBV27
CASRRELRSYNSPLHF
>TRBV10-2
CASRVGQGLNYGYTF
>TRBV12-3/TRBV12-4
CASSPGLAGLNTGELFF
>TRBV12-3/TRBV12-4
CASSLQGSRNEQYF
>TRBV4-1
CASSQSVSVASTDTQYF
>TRBV11-2
CASSLIEEKLFF
>TRBV2
CASSESSGRYEQYF
>TRBV5-1
CASSWSLAASTDTQYF
>TRBV5-1
CASSFGGEFYGYTF
>TRBV28
CASSLTDNGLIKQYF
>TRBV9
CASSAATSGSFTDTQYF
>TRBV5-4
CASSRGQGENGYTF
>TRBV19
CASSLRTSGRAYEQYF
>TRBV20-1
CSARDVAGDYQPQHF
>TRBV6-4
CASSKTGGASEAFF
>TRBV27
CASSLRRGTGELFF
>TRBV4-2
CASSQYPDTNTEAFF
>TRBV20-1
CSAADRGFSQPQHF
>TRBV6-2/TRBV6-3
CASSSLLAGVGGEQYF
>TRBV20-1
CSARDPTSGIYNEQFF
>TRBV6-5
CASSLEGAWSYNEKFF
>TRBV28
CASSSYRDRGLGNTEAFF
>TRBV20-1
CSARDSYGYTF
>TRBV12-3/TRBV12-4
CASSLSGWTNEKLFF
>TRBV2
CASSATLANYGYTF
>TRBV6-2/TRBV6-3
CASSYLRLAGGKVLETQYF
>TRBV5-6
CASSFTGTDTQYF
>TRBV20-1
CSAPRRGGRPGELFF
>TRBV11-2
CASSPGRLNSPLHF
>TRBV6-2/TRBV6-3
CASRTPGNTYEQYF
>TRBV19
CASSIVVTGELFF
>TRBV12-3/TRBV12-4
CASSSQTSEQYF
>TRBV7-2
CASSAQGMGQETQYF
>TRBV7-9
CASSTRTGSHEKLFF
>TRBV20-1
CSARTSGTDTQYF
>TRBV30
CAWSKNTDQPQHF
>TRBV7-9
CASSLGRNYGYTF
>TRBV24-1
CASQTGTNTGELFF
>TRBV2
CASSGTGVLGEQYF
>TRBV5-1
CASSEGGGYQETQYF
>TRBV20-1
CSARSPGLAGGGTYNGQFF
>TRBV4-1
CASSHTLAGKETQYF
>TRBV7-9
CASSSGTSGNEQFF
>TRBV4-2
CAGSQNEAKNIQYF
>TRBV30
CAWKQGPGNTIYF
>TRBV15
CATSRDPGQGADTQYF
>TRBV24-1
CATSDPLLAATQYF